These 18 T cell receptor beta chains came from one sample sequenced in a study of beta chain features in type 1 diabetes. Whole-study findings and limits: A moderate, significant TCRB CDR3 shortening appeared in type 1 diabetes across four CD4+ subsets.

Their cognate antigens are unknown. The entirety of the isolated RNA underwent reverse transcription, so expressed TCRB transcripts were sequenced. Measured with immunoSEQ multiplex PCR; TCRdb has only the in-frame clones, and not every one. The table shows around 710,000 clones, with under 15% occurring only once. The sample consisted of naive CD4+ T cells from blood. The receptors stem from a man aged 25 to 45 with type 1 diabetes.

In its sample, this clone was seen a few times. The chain uses TRBV7-2 and TRBJ1-5, with unresolved D. V lost 5 bases and J lost 3, with 5 bases in between. The germline gives CDR1 SGHTA, CDR2 FQGNSA. This CDR3 is 12 amino acids long. CDR3 protein: CASSQFNQPQHF. As DNA, the CDR3 is TGTGCCAGCAGCCAATTCAATCAGCCCCAGCATTTT.

V gene TRBV7-9 combines with J gene TRBJ2-1; 9 bases line up with TRBD2. J gave up 5 bases and V 3 bases, and 5 bases lay outside the gene matches. Germline assignment: CDR1 SEHNR and CDR2 FQNEAQ (reference sequence). This CDR3 is 15 amino acids long. CDR3 in DNA: TGTGCCAGCAGCTTGCGGGAGGGGCCCGACAATGAGCAGTTCTTC. This encodes CASSLREGPDNEQFF.

V and J are TRBV18 and TRBJ1-3, with D hard to call. Germline V gene data show CDR1 as KGHSH and CDR2 as LQKENI. The CDR3 runs to 16 residues. V lost 6 bases and J 1 base, leaving 16 bases between the germline ends. The CDR3 sequence is CASSQSETESGNTIYF. DNA of the CDR3: TGTGCCAGCTCCCAATCTGAGACGGAATCTGGAAACACCATATATTTT. Full variable domain (missing parts from reference TRBV18 and TRBJ1-3): NAGVMQNPRHLVRRRGQEARLRCSPMKGHSHVYWYRQLPEEGLKFMVYLQKENIIDESGMPKERFSAEFPKEGPSILRIQQVVRGDSAAYFCASSQSETESGNTIYFGEGSWLTVV.

This clone has only a few counts. The V gene is TRBV18, the J gene TRBJ2-1, with D hard to call. The CDR3 sequence is 16 residues long. Trimming pared 3 bases from V and 6 bases from J, leaving 18 bases between. Germline loops: CDR1 KGHSH, CDR2 LQKENI. CDR3 bases: TGTGCCAGCTCACCGTCCTTCAGTACTGGAGTCAATGAGCAGTTCTTC. It encodes CASSPSFSTGVNEQFF.

The table lists this clone with a few counts. This chain uses TRBV5-6 with TRBJ2-1; D is ambiguous. Trimming stripped 1 base from V and 8 bases from J, with 4 bases between. The CDR3 consists of 11 residues. Germline V lookup: CDR1 SGHDT, CDR2 YYEEEE. The CDR3 loop is CASSLNYEQFF. CDR3 coding DNA: TGTGCCAGCAGCTTGAACTATGAGCAGTTCTTC.

This clone was recorded a few times. The sample has other DNA sequences that encode this CDR3 too. The CDR3 DNA follows: TGCGCCAGCAGCTTGGGACAGAGCAATCAGCCCCAGCATTTT. It codes for CASSLGQSNQPQHF. The chain uses TRBV5-1 and TRBJ1-5, with a tentative D call TRBD1 (5 bases). V dropped 0 bases and J dropped 1 base, with 5 bases sitting between them. Germline-derived CDR1 and CDR2 are SGHRS and YFSETQ. The CDR3 contains 14 residues.

This clone was seen at least ten times. V gene TRBV7-2 combines with J gene TRBJ1-4; TRBD1 aligns across 7 bases. The germline CDR1 and CDR2 sequences are SGHTA and FQGNSA. The J segment lost 6 bases and the V segment lost 4 bases, leaving 11 bases of the junction unmatched. The CDR3 covers 16 residues. The CDR3: CASSWTGSPGDEKLFF. The CDR3 region has the DNA TGTGCCAGCAGCTGGACAGGCTCGCCCGGGGATGAAAAACTGTTTTTT. Using reference TRBV7-2 and TRBJ1-4 for the parts outside the CDR3, the full variable domain is GAGVSQSPSNKVTEKGKDVELRCDPISGHTALYWYRQSLGQGLEFLIYFQGNSAPDKSGLPSDRFSAERTGGSVSTLTIQRTQQEDSAVYLCASSWTGSPGDEKLFFGSGTQLSVL.

This sequence joins TRBV5-1 and TRBJ2-1; 12 nucleotides align to TRBD2. The CDR3 contains 16 residues. The junction had 4 bases not matched to a gene; V was cut back by 3 bases and J by 3 bases. Germline V gene data show CDR1 as SGHRS and CDR2 as YFSETQ. DNA for the CDR3: TGCGCCAGCAGCTGGGTACTAGCGGGGGGCTACAATGAGCAGTTCTTC. Its protein product is CASSWVLAGGYNEQFF.

This clone turned up a few times. This chain joins TRBV28 and TRBJ2-7, with TRBD1 identical over 7 bases. J was trimmed by 2 bases and V by 7 bases; bases with no gene match: 5. Germline-derived CDR1 and CDR2 are MDHEN and SYDVKM. The CDR3 is 13 amino acids. The CDR3 nucleotides read TGTGCCAGCAAGGTTGGACAGGCCTACGAGCAGTACTTC. Residues: CASKVGQAYEQYF.

This clone was counted between two and nine times. The same CDR3 is also encoded by other DNA sequences in this sample. The CDR3 region is CSARHRETQYF. The CDR3 coding sequence is TGCAGTGCTAGACACAGGGAGACCCAGTACTTC. This chain links TRBV20-1 with TRBJ2-5, with D maybe TRBD1 (5 bases). The CDR3 has 11 residues. The germline CDR1 and CDR2 sequences are DFQATT and SNEGSKA (reference sequence). With 2 bases removed from V and 5 bases from J, the gap between germline ends came to 6 bases.

This clone has more than one count but fewer than ten. V is TRBV7-3 and J is TRBJ1-2; D remains ambiguous. The CDR3 covers 13 residues. V lost 5 bases to trimming and J lost 4 bases, with 11 bases between them. The V gene's germline CDR1 is SGHTA and CDR2 FQGTGA. CDR3 sequence reads: CASSRTEGYGYTF. The CDR3 DNA is TGTGCCAGCAGCCGCACCGAAGGCTATGGCTACACCTTC.

This clone was observed a handful of times. This rearrangement joins TRBV5-1 to TRBJ2-5, with TRBD1 matching over 8 bases. In germline, CDR1 is SGHRS, CDR2 YFSETQ. Losses at the gene ends were 7 bases for V and 1 base for J; bases not matched to a gene: 12. The CDR3 covers 16 residues. Here the CDR3 reads CASSQGGTGSQETQYF. DNA for the CDR3: TGCGCCAGCTCACAGGGGGGAACAGGGTCCCAAGAGACCCAGTACTTC.

This clone has only a few counts. The DNA is omitted, as the CDR3 cannot be located on it reliably, and the CDR3 follows TCRdb's listing. The chain recombines TRBV21-1 with TRBJ1-3; the table's D call of TRBD1 was not tested on the DNA. TRBV21-1 is flagged as a pseudogene. The CDR3 numbers 16 amino acids, ends counted. CDR3 amino acids: CASSQRTWASGNTIYF.

This clone appeared a few times. The CDR3 here is CASSSSVEQRGNTIYF. CDR3 DNA sequence: TGTGCCAGCAGTTCAAGCGTAGAACAACGCGGAAACACCATATATTTT. The J gene is TRBJ1-3, the V gene TRBV11-1; D remains ambiguous. Germline CDR1 reads SGHAT; CDR2 reads FQDESV (reference sequence). V lost 6 bases to trimming and J lost 4 bases, with 19 bases between them. There are 16 residues in the CDR3.

This clone showed up just a few times. V is TRBV14 and J is TRBJ2-5; D not resolved. The CDR3 length is 12 residues. The germline CDR1 and CDR2 sequences are SGHDN and FVKESK. V lost 0 bases and J 8 bases, leaving 7 bases between the germline ends. The CDR3: CASSQDLTTQYF. As DNA, the CDR3 is TGTGCCAGCAGCCAAGATCTCACCACCCAGTACTTC.

The CDR3 coding sequence is TGTGCCAGCAGTGAAGGGACAGGAAGATGGCAGCCCCAGCATTTT. The encoded protein is CASSEGTGRWQPQHF. This sequence joins TRBV2 and TRBJ1-5; TRBD1 aligns across 7 bases. Germline CDR1 is SNHLY and CDR2 is FYNNEI. This CDR3 is built from 15 residues. V was clipped by 1 base and J by 7 bases; unmatched bases: 7.

This clone was detected only a few times. This rearrangement joins TRBV7-2 to TRBJ2-1; 10 nucleotides match TRBD1. In germline, CDR1 is SGHTA, CDR2 FQGNSA. CDR3 length equals 15 residues. Trimming at V came to 6 bases and at J to 7 bases, leaving 9 bases not matched to a gene. The CDR3 here is CASRWGQGITNEQFF. The CDR3 coding sequence is TGTGCCAGCAGATGGGGACAGGGGATAACGAATGAGCAGTTCTTC. Using reference TRBV7-2 and TRBJ2-1 for the parts outside the CDR3, the full variable domain is GAGVSQSPSNKVTEKGKDVELRCDPISGHTALYWYRQSLGQGLEFLIYFQGNSAPDKSGLPSDRFSAERTGGSVSTLTIQRTQQEDSAVYLCASRWGQGITNEQFFGPGTRLTVL.

This clone has a handful of counts. The V call is TRBV30, the J call TRBJ2-1; D is unresolved. Germline V lookup: CDR1 GTSNPN, CDR2 SVGIG (reference sequence). The CDR3 has 13 amino acids. The V end lost 0 bases, the J end lost 8 bases, and 11 bases lay between the germline ends. CDR3 nucleotides: TGTGCCTGGAGTGTCACACACCGGGATGAGCAGTTCTTC. Its protein is CAWSVTHRDEQFF.